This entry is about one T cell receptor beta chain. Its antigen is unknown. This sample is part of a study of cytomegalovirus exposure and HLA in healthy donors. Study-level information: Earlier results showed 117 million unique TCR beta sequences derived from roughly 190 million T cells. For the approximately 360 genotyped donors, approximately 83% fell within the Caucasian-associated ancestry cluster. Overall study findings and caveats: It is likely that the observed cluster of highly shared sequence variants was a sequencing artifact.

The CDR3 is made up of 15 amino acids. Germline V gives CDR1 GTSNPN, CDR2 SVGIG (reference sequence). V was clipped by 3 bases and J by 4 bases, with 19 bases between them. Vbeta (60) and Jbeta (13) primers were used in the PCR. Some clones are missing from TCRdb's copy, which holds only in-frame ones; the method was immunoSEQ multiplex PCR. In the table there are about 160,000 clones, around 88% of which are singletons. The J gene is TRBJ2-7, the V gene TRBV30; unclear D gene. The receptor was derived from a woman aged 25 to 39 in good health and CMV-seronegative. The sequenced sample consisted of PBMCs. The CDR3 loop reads CAWSVPHWHQYEQYF. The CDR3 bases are TGTGCCTGGAGCGTACCCCATTGGCACCAATACGAGCAGTACTTC.